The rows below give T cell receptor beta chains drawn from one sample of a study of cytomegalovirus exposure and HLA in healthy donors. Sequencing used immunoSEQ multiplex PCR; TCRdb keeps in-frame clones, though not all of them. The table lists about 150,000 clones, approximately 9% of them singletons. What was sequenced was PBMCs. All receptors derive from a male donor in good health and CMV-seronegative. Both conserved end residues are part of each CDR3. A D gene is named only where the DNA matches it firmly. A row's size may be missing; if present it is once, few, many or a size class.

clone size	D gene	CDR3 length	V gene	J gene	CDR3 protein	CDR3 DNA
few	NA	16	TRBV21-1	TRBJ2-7	CASPAPPGTGVGEQYF	TGTGCCAGCCCGGCCCCGCCCGGGACAGGGGTCGGCGAGCAGTACTTC
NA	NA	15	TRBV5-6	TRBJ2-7	CASSPRTALGRGQYF	TGTGCCAGCAGCCCCAGGACGGCTCTGGGGAGAGGGCAGTACTTC
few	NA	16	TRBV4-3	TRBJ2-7	CASSQVPGTPFYEQYF	TGCGCCAGCAGCCAAGTTCCGGGAACGCCTTTCTACGAGCAGTACTTC
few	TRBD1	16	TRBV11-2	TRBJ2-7	CASSLTSTGGRYEQYF	TGTGCCAGCAGTCTTACCTCCACAGGGGGGCGCTACGAGCAGTACTTC
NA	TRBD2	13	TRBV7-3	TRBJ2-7	CASSLTGGSEQYF	TGTGCCAGCAGCTTAACGGGGGGGTCTGAGCAGTACTTC
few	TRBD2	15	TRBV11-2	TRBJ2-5	CASSFEAGGRQTQYF	TGTGCCAGCAGCTTCGAGGCGGGAGGGAGACAGACCCAGTACTTC
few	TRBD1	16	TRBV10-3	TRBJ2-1	CAISEVRGQRNNEQFF	TGTGCCATCAGTGAGGTTAGGGGGCAACGGAACAATGAGCAGTTCTTC
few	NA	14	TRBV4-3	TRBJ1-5	CASSQVQGWQPQHF	TGCGCCAGCAGCCAAGTCCAGGGTTGGCAGCCCCAGCATTTT
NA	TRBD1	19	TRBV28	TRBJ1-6	CASSFTGTGGAPYNSPLHF	TGTGCCAGCAGTTTCACCGGGACAGGGGGCGCGCCCTATAATTCACCCCTCCACTTT
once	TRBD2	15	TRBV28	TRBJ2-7	CASRLPGLAGDEQYF	TGTGCCAGCAGATTACCGGGACTAGCGGGAGACGAGCAGTACTTC
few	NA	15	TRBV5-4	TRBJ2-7	CASSLGAADLYEQYF	TGTGCCAGCAGCTTAGGGGCGGCAGACCTCTACGAGCAGTACTTC
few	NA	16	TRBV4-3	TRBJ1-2	CASSRGGTETNYGYTF	TGCGCCAGCAGTCGAGGCGGGACCGAAACTAACTATGGCTACACCTTC
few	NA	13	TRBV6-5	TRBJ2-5	CASSTEYQETQYF	TGTGCCAGCAGTACAGAATACCAAGAGACCCAGTACTTC
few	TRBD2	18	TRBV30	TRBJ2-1	CAGTTGGVWGGSVNEQFF	TGTGCCGGGACTACGGGGGGAGTTTGGGGGGGTTCCGTAAATGAGCAGTTCTTC
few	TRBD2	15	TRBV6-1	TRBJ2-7	CASEKGRELFYEQYF	TGTGCCAGCGAGAAGGGGCGGGAGCTCTTCTACGAGCAGTACTTC
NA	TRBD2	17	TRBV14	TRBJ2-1	CASSHRGGTQREHEQFF	TGTGCCAGCAGCCACCGGGGGGGGACTCAGAGGGAGCATGAGCAGTTCTTC
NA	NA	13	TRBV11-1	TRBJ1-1	CASSLFMNTEAFF	TGTGCCAGCAGCTTATTTATGAACACTGAAGCTTTCTTT
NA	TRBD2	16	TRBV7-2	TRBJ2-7	CASSLGGSGLAGTSHF	TGTGCCAGCAGCTTAGGGGGTTCTGGGCTAGCGGGAACCTCCCACTTC
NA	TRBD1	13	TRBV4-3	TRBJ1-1	CASSPTGGASAFF	TGCGCCAGCAGCCCCACAGGGGGCGCCTCAGCTTTCTTT
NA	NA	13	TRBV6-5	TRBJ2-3	CASSLSSGGTQYF	TGTGCCAGCAGTTTAAGTAGCGGAGGTACGCAGTATTTT
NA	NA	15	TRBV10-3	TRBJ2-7	CAISGQQVFRGEQYF	TGTGCCATCAGTGGTCAGCAGGTCTTTAGGGGGGAGCAGTACTTC
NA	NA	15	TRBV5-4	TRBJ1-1	CASSPMRGGPTEAFF	TGTGCCAGCAGCCCCATGCGGGGGGGGCCGACGGAAGCTTTCTTT
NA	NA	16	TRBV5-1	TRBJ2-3	CASSFGEAVGADTQYF	TGCGCCAGCAGCTTTGGGGAGGCAGTCGGAGCGGATACGCAGTATTTT